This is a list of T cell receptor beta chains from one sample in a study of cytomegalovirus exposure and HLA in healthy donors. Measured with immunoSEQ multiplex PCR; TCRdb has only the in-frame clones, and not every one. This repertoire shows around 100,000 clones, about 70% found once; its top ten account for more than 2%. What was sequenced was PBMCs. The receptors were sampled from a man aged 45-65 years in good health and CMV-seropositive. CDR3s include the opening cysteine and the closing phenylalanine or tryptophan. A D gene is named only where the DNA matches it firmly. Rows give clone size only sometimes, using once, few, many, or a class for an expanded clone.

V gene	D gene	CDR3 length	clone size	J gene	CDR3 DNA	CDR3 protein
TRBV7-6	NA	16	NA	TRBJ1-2	TGTGCCAGCAGCTTAACGCCACCAGGGGCTGGCTATGGCTACACCTTC	CASSLTPPGAGYGYTF
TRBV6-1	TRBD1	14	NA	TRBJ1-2	TGTGCCAGCACAGAACAGGGGCGTAACTATGGCTACACCTTC	CASTEQGRNYGYTF
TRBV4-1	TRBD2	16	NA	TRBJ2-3	TGCGCCAGCAGCCAAGCGGCGGGAGGGAGCACAGATACGCAGTATTTT	CASSQAAGGSTDTQYF
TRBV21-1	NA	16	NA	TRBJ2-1	TGTGCCAGCAGCAAAGGAGGGCCTAGTCCTTACAATGAGCAGTTCTTC	CASSKGGPSPYNEQFF
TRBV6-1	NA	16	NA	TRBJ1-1	TGTGCCAGCAGTGAGAAGGGAGGGGCTGAAAACACTGAAGCTTTCTTT	CASSEKGGAENTEAFF
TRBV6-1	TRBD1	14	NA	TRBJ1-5	TGTGCCAGCAGTGTTCCAGGGGGCCGTCAGCCCCAGCATTTT	CASSVPGGRQPQHF
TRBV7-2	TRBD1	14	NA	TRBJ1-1	TGTGCCAGCAGCTTACAGGGGGTGAACGCTGAAGCTTTCTTT	CASSLQGVNAEAFF
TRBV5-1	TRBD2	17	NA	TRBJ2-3	TGCGCCAGCAGCTTGGATCTAGCGGGACATAGCACAGATACGCAGTATTTT	CASSLDLAGHSTDTQYF
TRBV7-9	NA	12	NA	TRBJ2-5	TGTGCCAGCAGCCCAAACCAAGAGACCCAGTACTTC	CASSPNQETQYF
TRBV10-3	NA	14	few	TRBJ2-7	TGTGCCATCACCCCTTCAGGGGACCCCTACGAGCAGTACTTC	CAITPSGDPYEQYF
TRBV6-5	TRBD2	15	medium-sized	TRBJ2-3	TGTGCCAGCAGTTACTATCCCGGGGGGAGGGATACGCAGTATTTT	CASSYYPGGRDTQYF
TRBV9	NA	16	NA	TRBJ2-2	TGTGCCAGCAGCGCACGCAACGTTCCGGACACCGGGGAGCTGTTTTTT	CASSARNVPDTGELFF
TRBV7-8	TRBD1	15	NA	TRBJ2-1	TGTGCCAGCAGCCGAAGGGACAGGGAGAATGATGAGCAGTTCTTC	CASSRRDRENDEQFF
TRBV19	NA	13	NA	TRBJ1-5	TGTGCCAGTAGCGACAATCTCAATCAGCCCCAGCATTTT	CASSDNLNQPQHF
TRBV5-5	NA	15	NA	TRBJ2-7	TGTGCCAGCAGCTTGGATACCAGGGGATCCTACGAGCAGTACTTC	CASSLDTRGSYEQYF
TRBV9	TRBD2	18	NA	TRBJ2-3	TGTGCCAGCAGCGCATTATCAAGGGCTAGCGGAAGCACAGATACGCAGTATTTT	CASSALSRASGSTDTQYF
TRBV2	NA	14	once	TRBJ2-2	TGTGCCAGCACCGAGGTCCGAAACACCGGGGAGCTGTTTTTT	CASTEVRNTGELFF
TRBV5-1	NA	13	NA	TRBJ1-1	TGCGCCAGCAGCCCGGGGGGTGACTATGAAGCTTTCTTT	CASSPGGDYEAFF
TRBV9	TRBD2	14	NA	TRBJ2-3	TGTGCCAGCAGCGCCCTCGGGGGGACAGATACGCAGTATTTT	CASSALGGTDTQYF
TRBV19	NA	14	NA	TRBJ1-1	TGTGCCACCCAGTGGTCAACAGGGAACACTGAAGCTTTCTTT	CATQWSTGNTEAFF
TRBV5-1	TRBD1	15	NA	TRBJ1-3	TGCGCCAGCAGCTTACAGGGGGCGACCGGAAACACCATATATTTT	CASSLQGATGNTIYF
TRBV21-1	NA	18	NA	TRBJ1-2	TGTGCCAGCAGCAAAGCGCTGAGACAGGGTCAGTTGGACTATGGCTACACCTTC	CASSKALRQGQLDYGYTF
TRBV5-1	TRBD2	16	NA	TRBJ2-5	TGCGCCAGCAGCATTACTAGCGGGGGGGCCGAAGAGACCCAGTACTTC	CASSITSGGAEETQYF
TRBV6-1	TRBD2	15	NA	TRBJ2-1	TGTGCCAGCAGTGAGATGGCGGGGGGGCGTAATGAGCAGTTCTTC	CASSEMAGGRNEQFF
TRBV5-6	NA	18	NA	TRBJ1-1	TGTGCCAGCAGCTTAATCGACCCTGGATCAAGAGGGAACACTGAAGCTTTCTTT	CASSLIDPGSRGNTEAFF
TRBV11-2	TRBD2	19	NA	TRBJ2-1	TGTGCCAGCAGCTTTGCCTCCGGGCTAGCGGGAGTTATACCATATGAGCAGTTCTTC	CASSFASGLAGVIPYEQFF
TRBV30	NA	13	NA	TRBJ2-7	TGTGCCTGGAACTCACGGGAACCCCGGAGGCAGTACTTC	CAWNSREPRRQYF
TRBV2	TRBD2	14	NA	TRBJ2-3	TGTGCCAGCAAGGAGCGGGAGGTCCCAGATACGCAGTATTTT	CASKEREVPDTQYF
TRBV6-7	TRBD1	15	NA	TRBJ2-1	TGTGCCAGCAGTTACTCGGGGACAGGGGGCAATGAGCAGTTCTTC	CASSYSGTGGNEQFF
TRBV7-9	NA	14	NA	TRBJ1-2	TGTGCCAGCAGCTTAGTTACAGAAATCTATGGCTACACCTTC	CASSLVTEIYGYTF
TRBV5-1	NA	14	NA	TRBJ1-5	TGCGCCAGCAGCTTGGCCGGGGGAAGTCAGCCCCAGCATTTT	CASSLAGGSQPQHF
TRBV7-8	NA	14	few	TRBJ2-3	TGTGCCAGCAGCTTAGGCTCGGTCTCGGATACGCAGTATTTT	CASSLGSVSDTQYF
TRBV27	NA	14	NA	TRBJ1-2	TGTGCCAGCAGTTTTACAGGGCGCCGGGATGGCTACACCTTC	CASSFTGRRDGYTF
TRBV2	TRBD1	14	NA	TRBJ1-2	TGTGCCAGCGAGGAGGACAGGTTAAACTATGGCTACACCTTC	CASEEDRLNYGYTF
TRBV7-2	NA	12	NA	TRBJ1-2	TGTGCCAGCAGCTTTACAGGGTATGGCTACACCTTC	CASSFTGYGYTF
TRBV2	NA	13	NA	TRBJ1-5	TGTGCCAGCGCAGGACAGCTAAATCAGCCCCAGCATTTT	CASAGQLNQPQHF
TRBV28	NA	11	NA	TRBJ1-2	TGTGCCAGCAGCTGGGACTTGGGCTACACCTTC	CASSWDLGYTF
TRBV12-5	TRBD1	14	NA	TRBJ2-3	TGTGCTAGTGGTCCAAGGACAGGGGCAGATACGCAGTATTTT	CASGPRTGADTQYF
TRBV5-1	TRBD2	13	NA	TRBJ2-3	TGCGCCAGTACGCTAGCGGTCGGAGATACGCAGTATTTT	CASTLAVGDTQYF
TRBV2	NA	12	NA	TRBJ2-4	TGTGCCAGCAGAGGGAGTCGGAACATTCAGTACTTC	CASRGSRNIQYF
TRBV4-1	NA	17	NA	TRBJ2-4	TGCGCCAGCGGAAATTCCTTAGGCCGGAGGGGCAAAAACATTCAGTACTTC	CASGNSLGRRGKNIQYF
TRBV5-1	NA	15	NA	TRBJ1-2	TGCGCCAGCAGCCCGGGAGGGCAGGATAACTATGGCTACACCTTC	CASSPGGQDNYGYTF
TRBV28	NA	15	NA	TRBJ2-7	TGTGCCAGCGAGATAGGGGGGAGGGATTCCTACGAGCAGTACTTC	CASEIGGRDSYEQYF
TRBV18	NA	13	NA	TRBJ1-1	TGTGCCAGCTCACCGGGGGGGGACAATGAAGCTTTCTTT	CASSPGGDNEAFF
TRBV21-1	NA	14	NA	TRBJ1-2	TGTGCCAGCAGCAAAGGCCCTAGGATATTCGGCTACACCTTC	CASSKGPRIFGYTF
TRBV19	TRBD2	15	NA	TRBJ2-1	TGTGCCAGTAGTATAGAGGGAGGGCTCACCAATGAGCAGTTCTTC	CASSIEGGLTNEQFF
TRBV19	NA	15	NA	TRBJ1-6	TGTGCCAGTAGTATGGACGGGAGCGATAATTCACCCCTCCACTTT	CASSMDGSDNSPLHF
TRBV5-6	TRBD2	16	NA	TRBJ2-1	TGTGCCAGCAGCTTGGTAGGTAGCGGGCCCACGGATGAGCAGTTCTTC	CASSLVGSGPTDEQFF
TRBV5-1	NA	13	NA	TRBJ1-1	TGCGCCAGCAGCTTGGACAGGGTTCAGGAAGCTTTCTTT	CASSLDRVQEAFF
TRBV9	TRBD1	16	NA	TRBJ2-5	TGTGCCAGCAGCCCTGACACAGGGGCCCTTCAAGAGACCCAGTACTTC	CASSPDTGALQETQYF
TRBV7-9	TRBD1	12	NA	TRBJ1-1	TGTGCCAGCAGCCTCGACAGGGGTGAAGCTTTCTTT	CASSLDRGEAFF
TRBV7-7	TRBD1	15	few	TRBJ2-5	TGTGCCAGCAGCCCCAACCCAGGGGGCGCAGAGACCCAGTACTTC	CASSPNPGGAETQYF
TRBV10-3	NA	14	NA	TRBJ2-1	TGTGCCATCAGGGACTACCGACAGCTTAATGAGCAGTTCTTC	CAIRDYRQLNEQFF
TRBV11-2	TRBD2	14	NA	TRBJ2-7	TGTGCCAGCAGTTTTAGGACTAGCGGGAACGAGCAGTACTTC	CASSFRTSGNEQYF
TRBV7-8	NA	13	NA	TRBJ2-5	TGTGCCAGCAGCTCGGACAAAGAAGAGACCCAGTACTTC	CASSSDKEETQYF